This is a list of T cell receptor beta chains from one sample in a study of cytomegalovirus exposure and HLA in healthy donors. Repertoires were generated with immunoSEQ multiplex PCR, while TCRdb's copy carries only in-frame clones and drops some. The sample has 210,000 or so clones, roughly four fifths seen once. The sample comprised PBMCs. Receptors were obtained from a woman aged 25-40 years in good health and CMV-seropositive. CDR3s include the opening cysteine and the closing phenylalanine or tryptophan. D genes are given only for firm matches. Expanded clones are given a class, and other clones once, few, many or no size at all.

V gene	D gene	J gene	clone size	CDR3 DNA	CDR3 protein
TRBV19	-	TRBJ2-6	-	TGTGCCAGTAGTATTCTGAGTTCTGGGGCCAACGTCCTGACTTTC	CASSILSSGANVLTF
TRBV27	-	TRBJ1-1	-	TGTGCCAGCAGTTTATCTTTTGCAGGGGTTGGTACTGAAGCTTTCTTT	CASSLSFAGVGTEAFF
TRBV29-1	-	TRBJ2-3	once	TGCAGCGTTGCTAGTGTGGCGGGACTCCCCACAGATACGCAGTATTTT	CSVASVAGLPTDTQYF
TRBV5-6	-	TRBJ1-2	-	TGTGCCAGCAGCTTGGGCGTCCGTGGCTACACCTTC	CASSLGVRGYTF
TRBV30	-	TRBJ2-2	-	TGTGCCTGGATTTCATGGAGGGGAACGAACACCGGGGAGCTGTTTTTT	CAWISWRGTNTGELFF
TRBV11-2	-	TRBJ2-3	-	TGTGCCAGCATCCGTACCCCCGGGGAGATTTCGCAGTATTTT	CASIRTPGEISQYF
TRBV20-1	-	TRBJ1-1	-	TGCAGTGCTAGCGAGGTGAGAGCTTTCTTT	CSASEVRAFF
TRBV5-4	-	TRBJ2-7	-	TGTGCCAGCAGCTCTTCCTACGAGCAGTACTTC	CASSSSYEQYF
TRBV30	TRBD1	TRBJ1-4	-	TGTGCCTGGAGTGTTTTAACAGGGGTCCGGCAAAAACTGTTTTTT	CAWSVLTGVRQKLFF
TRBV11-3	TRBD2	TRBJ2-3	-	TGTGCCAGCAGCTTTAGCGGGGCTAGCACAGATACGCAGTATTTT	CASSFSGASTDTQYF
TRBV4-3	-	TRBJ1-6	-	TGCGCCAGCAGCCAAGTGGGGGGGAATTCACCCCTCCACTTT	CASSQVGGNSPLHF
TRBV4-2	TRBD1	TRBJ1-4	few	TGTGCCAGCAGCCAGAAGGGGCAGACAGGGGAGGTAAAACTGTTTTTT	CASSQKGQTGEVKLFF
TRBV11-2	TRBD2	TRBJ2-5	once	TGTGCCAGCAGCTTAGATTGGTGGCTAGCGGGAGGATTGGAGACCCAGTACTTC	CASSLDWWLAGGLETQYF
TRBV27	-	TRBJ1-5	-	TGTGCCAGCAGCCCTAAGAGGTATAGCAATCAGCCCCAGCATTTT	CASSPKRYSNQPQHF
TRBV4-1	TRBD2	TRBJ2-7	-	TGCGCCAGCAGCCAAGGGGGGGGGTCACTTGCCTACGAGCAGTACTTC	CASSQGGGSLAYEQYF